This TCR beta chain was recorded in a study of neoadjuvant nivolumab and ipilimumab in lung cancer (dated by TCRdb to between 2020 and 2021). Notes on the research overall: Nivolumab was given at 3 mg/kg intravenously on days 1, 15 and 29, and the combination arm added ipilimumab 1 mg/kg on day 1 only. The major pathologic response (MPR) rate in the intention-to-treat population in each study arm was designated as the primary trial endpoint. A total of 44 patients with operable NSCLC were treated in the trial, with about 23 randomized to nivolumab monotherapy and 21 randomized to nivolumab plus ipilimumab. The study compared TCR repertoires in pretherapy (baseline) peripheral blood with TCR repertoires in tumors resected at surgery following neoadjuvant immune checkpoint blockade. Matched pretherapy and resected tumor pairs were analyzed for seven patients, of whom four received nivolumab and three received nivolumab plus ipilimumab.

The time point label, as the study defines it: at surgical resection after neoadjuvant nivolumab +/- ipilimumab. Samples came from the phase 2 randomized NEOSTAR trial, which tested neoadjuvant nivolumab or nivolumab plus ipilimumab followed by surgery in operable NSCLC. The library was prepared using the immunoSEQ multiplex PCR assay. The paper's processing steps were these. Repertoires were summarized in terms of richness and clonality, and significantly expanded and contracted clones between pre- and post-therapy samples were identified. Drawn from immuneACCESS, this table holds only the in-frame rearrangements with V and J called that TCRdb kept. Clones are partly lost; checked studies trace under half to an unresolved V gene and leave the rest unexplained. Clonal size and the V and J genes are those of that table, whereas D and trimming came from the DNA. Counted in this sample were 28,000 or so clones; 83% of them appeared once. Clones ranked in the top ten supply 5% to 6.5% of the sample.

About this clone itself: Its binding antigen is unknown. Base-call qualities are not available, and no considerably larger clone is one nucleotide away.

Broader findings and caveats from the paper: No significant correlation was found between TCR clonality and pathologic tumor regression, and only a single major-pathologic-response sample was available for the analysis of TCR clonality versus pathologic tumor regression. TCR sequencing was performed in a small number of samples. Resected tumors had greater TCR richness and clonality than tumor-adjacent uninvolved lung, and increases were observed in more dual-therapy-treated tumors. A positive correlation was observed between pretherapy blood TCR richness and richness in tumors resected after neoadjuvant therapy (Spearman R = 0.82). From pretherapy to surgery, tumor T-cell richness and clonality went up in three of three dual-therapy tumors, versus only two of four nivolumab-treated tumors.

Including the terminal cysteine and phenylalanine, the CDR3 comprises 13 residues. Of the read, only the CDR3 DNA is kept; its 39 bases are in frame from base 1. For CDR1 and CDR2, the germline V gene lists SGHTA and FQGNSA. The junction carries 15 bases between V and J, which are trimmed by 5 bases and 10 bases respectively. The material sequenced was tumor tissue, taken after neoadjuvant nivolumab, alone or with ipilimumab, at or shortly before surgery. The sequence came from an adult with non-small cell lung cancer. The sequence links TRBV7-2 to TRBJ2-1; the D segment is perhaps TRBD1 or TRBD2, each sharing 6 matched bases. The CDR3 in this case is CASSGPGAKEQFF. The nucleotide sequence reads TGTGCCAGCAGCGGACCGGGGGCGAAAGAGCAGTTCTTC.